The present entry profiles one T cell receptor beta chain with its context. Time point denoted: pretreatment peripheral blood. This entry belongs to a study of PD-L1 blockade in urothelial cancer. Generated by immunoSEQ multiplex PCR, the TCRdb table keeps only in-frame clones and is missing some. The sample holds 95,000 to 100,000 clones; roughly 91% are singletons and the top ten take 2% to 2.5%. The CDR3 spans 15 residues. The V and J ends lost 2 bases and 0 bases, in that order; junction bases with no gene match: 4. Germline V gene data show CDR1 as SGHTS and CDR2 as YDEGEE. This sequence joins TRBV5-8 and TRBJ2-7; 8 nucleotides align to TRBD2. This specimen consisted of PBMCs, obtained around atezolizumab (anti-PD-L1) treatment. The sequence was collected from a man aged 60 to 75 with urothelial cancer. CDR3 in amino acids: CASSFGGGHSYEQYF. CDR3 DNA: TGTGCCAGCAGCTTCGGCGGGGGGCACTCCTACGAGCAGTACTTC.